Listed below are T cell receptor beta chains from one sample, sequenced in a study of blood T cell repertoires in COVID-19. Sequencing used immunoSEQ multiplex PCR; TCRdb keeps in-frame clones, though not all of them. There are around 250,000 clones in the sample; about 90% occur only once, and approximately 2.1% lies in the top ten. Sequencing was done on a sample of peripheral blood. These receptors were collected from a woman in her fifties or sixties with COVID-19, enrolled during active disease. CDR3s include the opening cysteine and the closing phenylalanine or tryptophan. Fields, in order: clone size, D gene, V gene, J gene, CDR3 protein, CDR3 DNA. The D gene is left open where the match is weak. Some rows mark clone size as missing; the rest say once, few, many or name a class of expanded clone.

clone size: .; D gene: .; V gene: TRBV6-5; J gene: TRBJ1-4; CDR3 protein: CASRGQATNEKLFF; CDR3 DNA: TGTGCCAGCAGGGGGCAGGCAACTAATGAAAAACTGTTTTTT
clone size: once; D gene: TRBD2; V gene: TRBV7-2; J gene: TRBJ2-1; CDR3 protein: CASSLVGGAFEQFF; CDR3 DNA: TGTGCCAGCAGCTTAGTCGGGGGGGCGTTTGAGCAGTTCTTC
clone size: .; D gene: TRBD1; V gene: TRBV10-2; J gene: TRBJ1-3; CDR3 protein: CASSPGTGRSSGNTIYF; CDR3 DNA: TGCGCCAGCAGTCCCGGGACAGGCCGGAGCTCTGGAAACACCATATATTTT
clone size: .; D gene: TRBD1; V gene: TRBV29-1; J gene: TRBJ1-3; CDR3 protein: CSGQTGVNTIYF; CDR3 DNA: TGCAGCGGCCAGACAGGGGTAAACACCATATATTTT
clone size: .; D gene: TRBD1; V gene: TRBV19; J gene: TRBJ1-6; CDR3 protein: CASSLDRDSPLHF; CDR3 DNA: TGTGCCAGTAGTCTGGACAGGGATTCACCCCTCCACTTT
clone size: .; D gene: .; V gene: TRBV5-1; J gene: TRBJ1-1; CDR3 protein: CASSLASRSNTEAFF; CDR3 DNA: TGCGCCAGCAGCTTGGCTAGTCGTTCGAACACTGAAGCTTTCTTT
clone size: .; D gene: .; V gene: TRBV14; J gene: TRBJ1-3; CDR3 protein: CASSRSSSSGNTIYF; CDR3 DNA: TGTGCCAGCAGCCGGAGCAGCTCCTCTGGAAACACCATATATTTT
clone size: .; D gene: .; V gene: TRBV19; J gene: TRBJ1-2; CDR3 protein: CASSMQGGGYGYTF; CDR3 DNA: TGTGCCAGTAGTATGCAGGGCGGCGGCTATGGCTACACCTTC
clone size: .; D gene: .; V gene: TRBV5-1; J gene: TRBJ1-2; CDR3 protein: CASSLGRGITYGDYGYTF; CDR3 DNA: TGCGCCAGCAGCTTGGGCAGGGGCATAACTTACGGAGACTATGGCTACACCTTC
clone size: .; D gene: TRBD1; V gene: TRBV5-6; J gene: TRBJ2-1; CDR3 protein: CASSLGQYNEQFF; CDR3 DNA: TGTGCCAGCAGCCTGGGACAGTACAATGAGCAGTTCTTC
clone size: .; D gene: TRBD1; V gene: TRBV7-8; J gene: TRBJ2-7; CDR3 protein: CASSLAGQPYEQYF; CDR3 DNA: TGTGCCAGCAGCTTAGCGGGACAGCCCTACGAGCAGTACTTC
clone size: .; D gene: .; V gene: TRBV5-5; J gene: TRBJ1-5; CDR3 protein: CASSLMMRDQPQHF; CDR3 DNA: TGTGCCAGCAGCTTGATGATGAGGGATCAGCCCCAGCATTTT
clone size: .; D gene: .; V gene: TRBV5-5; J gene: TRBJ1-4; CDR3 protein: CASSLVGGATNEKLFF; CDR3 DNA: TGTGCCAGCAGCTTGGTGGGGGGTGCAACTAATGAAAAACTGTTTTTT
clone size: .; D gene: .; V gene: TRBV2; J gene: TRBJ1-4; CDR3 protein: CASRRTEATNEKLFF; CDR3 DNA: TGTGCCAGCAGGAGGACAGAGGCAACTAATGAAAAACTGTTTTTT
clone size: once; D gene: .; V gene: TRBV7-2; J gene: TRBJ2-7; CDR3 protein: CASSVQGNSYEQYF; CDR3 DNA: TGTGCCAGCAGCGTACAGGGAAACTCCTACGAGCAGTACTTC
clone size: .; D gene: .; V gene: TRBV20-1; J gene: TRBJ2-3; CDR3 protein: CSASFLGPSTDTQYF; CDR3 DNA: TGCAGTGCTAGTTTTCTGGGGCCAAGCACAGATACGCAGTATTTT
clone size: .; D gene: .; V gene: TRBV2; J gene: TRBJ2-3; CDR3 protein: CASSKFRGSTDTQYF; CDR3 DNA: TGTGCCAGCAGTAAGTTTCGCGGTAGCACAGATACGCAGTATTTT
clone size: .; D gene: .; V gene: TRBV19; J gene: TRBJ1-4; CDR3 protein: CASSIGQALNEKLFF; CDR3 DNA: TGTGCCAGTAGTATCGGTCAGGCGCTTAATGAAAAACTGTTTTTT
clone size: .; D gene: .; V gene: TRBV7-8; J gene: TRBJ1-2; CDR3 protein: CASSYVGGNYGYTF; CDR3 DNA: TGTGCCAGCAGCTACGTAGGGGGAAACTATGGCTACACCTTC
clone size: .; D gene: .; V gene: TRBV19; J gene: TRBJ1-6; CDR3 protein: CASSMSGVNSPLHF; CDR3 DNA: TGTGCCAGTAGTATGTCAGGCGTTAATTCACCCCTCCACTTT
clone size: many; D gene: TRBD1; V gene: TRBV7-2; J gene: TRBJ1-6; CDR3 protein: CASSLGLGQVYSPLHF; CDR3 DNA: TGTGCCAGCAGCTTGGGCCTGGGACAGGTATATTCACCCCTCCACTTT
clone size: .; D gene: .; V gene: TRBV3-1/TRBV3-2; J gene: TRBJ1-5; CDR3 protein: CASSQAGGRSDQPQHF; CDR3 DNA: TGTGCCAGCAGCCAAGCCGGGGGACGTAGCGATCAGCCCCAGCATTTT
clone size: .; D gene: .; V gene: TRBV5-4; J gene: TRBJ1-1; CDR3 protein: CASSFNRENTEAFF; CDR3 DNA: TGTGCCAGCAGCTTTAACAGGGAGAACACTGAAGCTTTCTTT
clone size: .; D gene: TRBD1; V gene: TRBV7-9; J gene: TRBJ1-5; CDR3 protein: CASTLTGDSNQPQHF; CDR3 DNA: TGTGCCAGCACCCTGACAGGGGATAGCAATCAGCCCCAGCATTTT
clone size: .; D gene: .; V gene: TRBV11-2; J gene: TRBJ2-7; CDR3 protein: CASSLDLAEQYF; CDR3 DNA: TGTGCCAGCAGCTTAGATTTGGCCGAGCAGTACTTC
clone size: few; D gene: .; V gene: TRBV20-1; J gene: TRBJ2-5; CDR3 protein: CSARDRETQYF; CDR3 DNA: TGCAGTGCTAGAGATCGGGAGACCCAGTACTTC
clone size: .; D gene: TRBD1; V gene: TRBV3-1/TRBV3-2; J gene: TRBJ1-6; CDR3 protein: CASSRGTVSPTSPLHF; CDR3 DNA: TGTGCCAGCAGCCGCGGGACAGTCAGTCCAACCTCACCCCTCCACTTT
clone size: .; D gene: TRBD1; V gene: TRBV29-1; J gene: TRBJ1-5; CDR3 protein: CSVGTGGSNQPQHF; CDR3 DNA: TGCAGCGTTGGGACAGGGGGCAGCAATCAGCCCCAGCATTTT
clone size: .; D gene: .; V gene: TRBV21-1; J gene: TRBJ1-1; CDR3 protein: CASSRRQGKNTEAFF; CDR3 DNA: TGTGCCAGCAGCCGCCGACAGGGGAAAAACACTGAAGCTTTCTTT
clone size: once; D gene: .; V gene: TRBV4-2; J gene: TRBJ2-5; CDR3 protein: CASSQDRHRQETQYF; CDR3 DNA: TGTGCCAGCAGCCAAGACCGACACCGCCAAGAGACCCAGTACTTC
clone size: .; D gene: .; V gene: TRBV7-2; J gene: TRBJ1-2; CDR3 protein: CASSLTSVNYGYTF; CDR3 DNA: TGTGCCAGCAGCTTAACCAGCGTAAACTATGGCTACACCTTC
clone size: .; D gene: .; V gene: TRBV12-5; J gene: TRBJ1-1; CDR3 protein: CASGTLSQWGLNTEAFF; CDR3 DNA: TGTGCTAGTGGTACCCTCTCGCAATGGGGCCTGAACACTGAAGCTTTCTTT
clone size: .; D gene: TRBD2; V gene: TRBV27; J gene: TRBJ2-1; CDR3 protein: CASGTSATYNEQFF; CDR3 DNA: TGTGCCAGCGGGACTAGCGCCACCTACAATGAGCAGTTCTTC
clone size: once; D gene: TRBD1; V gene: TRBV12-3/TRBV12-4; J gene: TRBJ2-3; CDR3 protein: CASSSLQGSKYF; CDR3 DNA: TGTGCCAGCAGTTCCCTACAGGGGAGTAAGTATTTT
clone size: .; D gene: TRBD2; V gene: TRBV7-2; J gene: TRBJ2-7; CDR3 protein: CASSGRWAGGQYEQYF; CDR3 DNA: TGTGCCAGCAGCGGACGGTGGGCGGGGGGGCAGTACGAGCAGTACTTC
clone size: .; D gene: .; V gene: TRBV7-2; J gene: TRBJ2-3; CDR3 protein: CASSPSKWVRVPSTDTQYF; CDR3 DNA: TGTGCCAGCAGCCCTTCCAAGTGGGTCCGGGTGCCTAGCACAGATACGCAGTATTTT
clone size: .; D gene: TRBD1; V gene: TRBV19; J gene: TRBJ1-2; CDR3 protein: CASSVQGAVGGYTF; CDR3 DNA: TGTGCCAGTAGTGTACAGGGGGCAGTTGGTGGCTACACCTTC
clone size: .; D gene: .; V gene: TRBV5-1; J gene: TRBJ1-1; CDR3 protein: CASSLGNTGMNTEAFF; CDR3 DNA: TGCGCCAGCAGCTTGGGAAATACAGGGATGAACACTGAAGCTTTCTTT
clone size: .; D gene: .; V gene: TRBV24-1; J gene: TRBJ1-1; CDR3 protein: CATSDFKAPTAGISRSEAFF; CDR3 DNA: TGTGCCACCAGTGATTTTAAGGCCCCCACGGCAGGGATTTCGAGGAGTGAAGCTTTCTTT
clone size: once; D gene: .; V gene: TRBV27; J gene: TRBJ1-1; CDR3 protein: CASSSTGPTEAFF; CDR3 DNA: TGTGCCAGCAGTTCAACAGGGCCCACTGAAGCTTTCTTT
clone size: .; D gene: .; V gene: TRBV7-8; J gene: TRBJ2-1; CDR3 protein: CASSLGQVIYNEQFF; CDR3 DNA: TGTGCCAGCAGCTTAGGACAGGTGATCTACAATGAGCAGTTCTTC
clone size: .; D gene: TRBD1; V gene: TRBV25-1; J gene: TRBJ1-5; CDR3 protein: CASSELGQGNQPQHF; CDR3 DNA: TGTGCCAGCAGTGAACTGGGACAGGGCAATCAGCCCCAGCATTTT
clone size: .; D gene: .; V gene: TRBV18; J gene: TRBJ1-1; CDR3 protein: CASSPMGGTEAFF; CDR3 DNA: TGTGCCAGCTCCCCGATGGGGGGGACTGAAGCTTTCTTT
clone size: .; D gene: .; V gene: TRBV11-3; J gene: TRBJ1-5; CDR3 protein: CASSIGTNF; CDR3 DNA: TGTGCCAGCAGCATCGGGACTAATTTT
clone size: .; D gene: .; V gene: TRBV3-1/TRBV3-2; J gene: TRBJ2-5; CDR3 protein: CASSRNVETQETQYF; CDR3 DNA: TGTGCCAGCAGCCGGAACGTGGAGACCCAAGAGACCCAGTACTTC
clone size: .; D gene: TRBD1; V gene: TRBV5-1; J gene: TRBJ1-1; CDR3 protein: CASRLTGGTNTEAFF; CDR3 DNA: TGCGCCAGCAGGTTGACAGGGGGAACGAACACTGAAGCTTTCTTT
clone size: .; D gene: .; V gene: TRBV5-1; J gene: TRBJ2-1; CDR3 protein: CASSLNMGASSYNEQFF; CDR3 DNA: TGCGCCAGCAGCTTGAATATGGGGGCTAGCTCCTACAATGAGCAGTTCTTC
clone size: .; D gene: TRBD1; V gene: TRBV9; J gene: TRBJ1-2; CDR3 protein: CASSLIAGGGAYYGYTF; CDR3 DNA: TGTGCCAGCAGCCTAATTGCTGGAGGGGGCGCCTACTATGGCTACACCTTC
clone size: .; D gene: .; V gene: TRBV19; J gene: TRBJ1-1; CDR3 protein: CASSTRPGSTVNTEAFF; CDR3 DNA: TGTGCCAGTAGTACCAGGCCGGGCTCGACAGTTAACACTGAAGCTTTCTTT
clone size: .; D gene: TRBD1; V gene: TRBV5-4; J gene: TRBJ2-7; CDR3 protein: CASSFGTGEQYF; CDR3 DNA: TGTGCCAGCAGCTTTGGGACAGGGGAGCAGTACTTC
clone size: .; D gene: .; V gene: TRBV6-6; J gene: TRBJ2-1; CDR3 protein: CASSRTTPGGVSYNEQFF; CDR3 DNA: TGTGCCAGCAGTCGGACCACCCCCGGGGGTGTGAGCTACAATGAGCAGTTCTTC
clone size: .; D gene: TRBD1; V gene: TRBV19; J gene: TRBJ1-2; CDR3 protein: CASSTNRGGDYGYTF; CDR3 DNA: TGTGCCAGTAGTACAAACAGGGGTGGCGACTATGGCTACACCTTC
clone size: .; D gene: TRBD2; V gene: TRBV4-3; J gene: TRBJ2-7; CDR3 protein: CASSHDETSGAYEQYF; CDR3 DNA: TGCGCCAGCAGCCACGACGAGACTAGCGGGGCCTACGAGCAGTACTTC
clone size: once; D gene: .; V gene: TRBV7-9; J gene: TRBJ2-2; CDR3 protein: CASSLARTGELFF; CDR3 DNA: TGTGCCAGCAGCTTAGCGAGAACCGGGGAGCTGTTTTTT
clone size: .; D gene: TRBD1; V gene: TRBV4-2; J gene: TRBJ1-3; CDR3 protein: CASSPGTGGNGNTIYF; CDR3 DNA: TGTGCCAGCAGCCCAGGGACAGGGGGCAACGGAAACACCATATATTTT
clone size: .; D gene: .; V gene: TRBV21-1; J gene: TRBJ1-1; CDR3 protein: CASSKVSGGPAAEAFF; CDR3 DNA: TGTGCCAGCAGCAAAGTGTCAGGGGGACCCGCGGCTGAAGCTTTCTTT
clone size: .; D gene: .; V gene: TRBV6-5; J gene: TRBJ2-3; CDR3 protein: CASRYRQDSTDTQYF; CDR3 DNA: TGTGCCAGCAGGTACAGACAGGATAGCACAGATACGCAGTATTTT
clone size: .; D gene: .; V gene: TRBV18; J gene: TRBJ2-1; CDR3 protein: CASRVSYNEQFF; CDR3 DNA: TGTGCCAGCCGCGTCTCCTACAATGAGCAGTTCTTC
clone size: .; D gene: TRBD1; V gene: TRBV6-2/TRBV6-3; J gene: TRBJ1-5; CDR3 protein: CASSRTGDYQPQHF; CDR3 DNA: TGTGCCAGCAGTAGGACAGGGGATTATCAGCCCCAGCATTTT
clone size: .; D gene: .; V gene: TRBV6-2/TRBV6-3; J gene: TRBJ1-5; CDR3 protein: CASSPTTVYNQPQHF; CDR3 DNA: TGTGCCAGCAGCCCGACAACAGTTTACAATCAGCCCCAGCATTTT